Below, 4 T cell receptor beta chains from the same sample are listed, as sequenced in a study of shared clonotypes between healthy human individuals (dated by TCRdb to the early 2020s). CD8 naive samples consisted of CD45RO-negative cells that were positively selected for CCR7, yielding a CD45RA+CCR7+ population without TemRA cells. The library relied on the immunoSEQ multiplex PCR assay. The table was pulled from immuneACCESS by TCRdb, which kept in-frame rearrangements only. Such tables lose some clones; where checked, under half of the loss comes from unresolved V genes, and the rest has no known cause. Within this sample are around 2.1 million clones, with 85% to 95% of them counted one time only. The ten top clones hold under 2% of the sample. The sample comprised naive CD8+ T cells from PBMCs. The cell subset or site label of this sample denotes: CD45RA+CCR7+. These receptors all come from a young man in good health. Some clones in this sample may be carry-over from other donors' samples.

J is TRBJ2-3 and V is TRBV30; tentative D call: TRBD1 (6 bases). Germline CDR1 GTSNPN, CDR2 SVGIG (reference sequence). With 3 bases removed from V and 0 bases from J, the gap between germline ends came to 7 bases. The CDR3 is 13 amino acids. This chain's CDR3 is CAWRRGSTDTQYF. The CDR3 nucleotides read TGTGCCTGGAGAAGGGGGAGCACAGATACGCAGTATTTT. Variable domain in full (rest from reference TRBV30 and TRBJ2-3): SQTIHQWPATLVQPVGSPLSLECTVEGTSNPNLYWYRQAAGRGLQLLFYSVGIGQISSEVPQNLSASRPQDRQFILSSKKLLLSDSGFYLCAWRRGSTDTQYFGPGTRLTVL.

The chain joins TRBV7-2 to TRBJ2-1; D is perhaps TRBD1 or TRBD2 (6 bases each). The CDR3 sequence is 15 residues long. Germline V CDR1 and CDR2: SGHTA, FQGNSA. V lost 5 bases and J lost 7, with 18 bases in between. The CDR3 sequence: CASSARPGAGNEQFF. The CDR3 DNA reads TGTGCCAGCAGCGCCAGGCCGGGGGCTGGAAATGAGCAGTTCTTC.

This clone has only one observation. The V call is TRBV11-2, the J call TRBJ2-3, with D perhaps matching TRBD1 (6 bases). This CDR3 region has 15 residues. Per germline, CDR1 SGHAT and CDR2 FQNNGV. V was trimmed by 4 bases and J by 2 bases, leaving 13 bases between them. The CDR3 sequence is CASSSFGQPTDTQYF. The CDR3 DNA reads as TGTGCCAGCAGCTCCTTCGGACAGCCCACAGATACGCAGTATTTT.

In regard to this clone: The identical CDR3 is also encoded by other nucleotide sequences in the sample. This chain links TRBV11-2 with TRBJ2-5, with D possibly being TRBD1 (6 bases). Germline loops: CDR1 SGHAT, CDR2 FQNNGV. The CDR3 length is 13 residues. V was pared by 6 bases and J by 2 bases, with 10 bases between. The DNA of the CDR3 is TGTGCCAGCAGAGGACAGAATCAAGAGACCCAGTACTTC. It yields the protein CASRGQNQETQYF.